These 3 T cell receptor beta chains were all obtained from the same sample, sequenced in a study of Ad26.COV2.S vaccination and SARS-CoV-2 variants. The table came from immunoSEQ multiplex PCR; TCRdb's copy has only in-frame clones and leaves some out. The data show 46,000 or so clones, with 75% to 85% seen just once and approximately 44% held by the top ten. The specimen was peripheral blood, collected after recovery from COVID-19. The receptor set was obtained from a human donor who had recovered from COVID-19.

This clone was observed a single time. This chain connects TRBV11-3 to TRBJ2-1; TRBD2 matches at 11 bases. The CDR3 spans 15 residues. J gave up 6 bases and V 4 bases, and 5 bases lay outside the gene matches. CDR1 is SGHNT and CDR2 is YENEEA in the germline V gene. In DNA form, the CDR3 reads TGTGCCAGCAGCTATAGCGGGGGGGCCCTCAATGAGCAGTTCTTC. This translates into CASSYSGGALNEQFF.

A single count supports this clone. CDR3 DNA sequence: TGTGCCAGCAGTGTTTACGGGGGGCGGGGTGAAGCTTTCTTT. Amino acid sequence: CASSVYGGRGEAFF. The chain is built from TRBV2 and TRBJ1-1; D may be TRBD1 (6 bases). Looked up from germline, CDR1 is SNHLY and CDR2 is FYNNEI. V was pared by 4 bases and J by 7 bases, with 16 bases between. The CDR3 has 14 residues.

The chain joins TRBV5-5 to TRBJ1-3; no clear D gene. V lost 0 bases and J lost 0, with 1 base in between. The CDR3 is 13 residues long. Germline V gene lookup returns CDR1 SGHKS and CDR2 YYEKEE (reference sequence). The CDR3 sequence is CASSLVSGNTIYF. The CDR3 nucleotides read TGTGCCAGCAGCTTGGTCTCTGGAAACACCATATATTTT.